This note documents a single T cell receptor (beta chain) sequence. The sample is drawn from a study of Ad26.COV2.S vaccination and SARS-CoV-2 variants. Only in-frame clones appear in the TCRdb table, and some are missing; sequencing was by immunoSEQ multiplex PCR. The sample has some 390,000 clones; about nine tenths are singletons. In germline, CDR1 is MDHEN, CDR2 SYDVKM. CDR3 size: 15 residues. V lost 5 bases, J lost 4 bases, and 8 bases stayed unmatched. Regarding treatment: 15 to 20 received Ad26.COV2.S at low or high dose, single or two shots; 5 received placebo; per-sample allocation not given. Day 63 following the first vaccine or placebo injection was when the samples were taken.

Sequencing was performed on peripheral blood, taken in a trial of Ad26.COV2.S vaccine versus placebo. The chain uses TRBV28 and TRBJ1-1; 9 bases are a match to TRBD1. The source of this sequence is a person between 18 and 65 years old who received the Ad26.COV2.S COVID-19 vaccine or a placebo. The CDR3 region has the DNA TGTGCCAGCAGTGACCGGGACAGGGAGGGCACTGAAGCTTTCTTT. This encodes CASSDRDREGTEAFF.